This TCR beta chain was captured in a study of T cells in Graves' hyperthyroidism and ophthalmopathy. Whole-study results and caveats: A model using 13 V-J features told ophthalmopathy apart from stable hyperthyroidism. Blood samples included most of the expanded thyroid clonotypes exceeding 0.001.

This clonotype was seen repeatedly, ten times or more. Its antigen is currently unknown. The sample, blood from the first hyperthyroidism diagnosis, precedes any ophthalmopathy symptoms. TCR beta CDR3 sequences were amplified from RNA transcripts. First-round RT-PCR with HTBI primers amplified the TCR CDR3 region. Via MiXCR, TCRdb re-called the multiplex PCR reads, giving one row per CDR3 protein. The table shows almost 600,000 distinct CDR3 sequences, with over 11% occurring only once. The CDR3 has 13 residues. The germline V gene encodes CDR1 SGHVS and CDR2 FNYEAQ. V was pared by 5 bases and J by 5 bases, with 13 bases between.

The TCR comes from a woman aged 25 to 39 with Graves' hyperthyroidism that later progressed to Graves' ophthalmopathy. Sequencing used blood. The rearrangement joins TRBV7-6 to TRBJ2-7; no clear D. CDR3 in DNA: TGTGCCAGCAGCCTCACCAAGGTCCACGAGCAGTACTTC. It translates to CASSLTKVHEQYF. The full variable domain, rest sourced from reference TRBV7-6 and TRBJ2-7, is GAGVSQSPRYKVTKRGQDVALRCDPISGHVSLYWYRQALGQGPEFLTYFNYEAQQDKSGLPNDRFSAERPEGSISTLTIQRTEQRDSAMYRCASSLTKVHEQYFGPGTRLTVT.